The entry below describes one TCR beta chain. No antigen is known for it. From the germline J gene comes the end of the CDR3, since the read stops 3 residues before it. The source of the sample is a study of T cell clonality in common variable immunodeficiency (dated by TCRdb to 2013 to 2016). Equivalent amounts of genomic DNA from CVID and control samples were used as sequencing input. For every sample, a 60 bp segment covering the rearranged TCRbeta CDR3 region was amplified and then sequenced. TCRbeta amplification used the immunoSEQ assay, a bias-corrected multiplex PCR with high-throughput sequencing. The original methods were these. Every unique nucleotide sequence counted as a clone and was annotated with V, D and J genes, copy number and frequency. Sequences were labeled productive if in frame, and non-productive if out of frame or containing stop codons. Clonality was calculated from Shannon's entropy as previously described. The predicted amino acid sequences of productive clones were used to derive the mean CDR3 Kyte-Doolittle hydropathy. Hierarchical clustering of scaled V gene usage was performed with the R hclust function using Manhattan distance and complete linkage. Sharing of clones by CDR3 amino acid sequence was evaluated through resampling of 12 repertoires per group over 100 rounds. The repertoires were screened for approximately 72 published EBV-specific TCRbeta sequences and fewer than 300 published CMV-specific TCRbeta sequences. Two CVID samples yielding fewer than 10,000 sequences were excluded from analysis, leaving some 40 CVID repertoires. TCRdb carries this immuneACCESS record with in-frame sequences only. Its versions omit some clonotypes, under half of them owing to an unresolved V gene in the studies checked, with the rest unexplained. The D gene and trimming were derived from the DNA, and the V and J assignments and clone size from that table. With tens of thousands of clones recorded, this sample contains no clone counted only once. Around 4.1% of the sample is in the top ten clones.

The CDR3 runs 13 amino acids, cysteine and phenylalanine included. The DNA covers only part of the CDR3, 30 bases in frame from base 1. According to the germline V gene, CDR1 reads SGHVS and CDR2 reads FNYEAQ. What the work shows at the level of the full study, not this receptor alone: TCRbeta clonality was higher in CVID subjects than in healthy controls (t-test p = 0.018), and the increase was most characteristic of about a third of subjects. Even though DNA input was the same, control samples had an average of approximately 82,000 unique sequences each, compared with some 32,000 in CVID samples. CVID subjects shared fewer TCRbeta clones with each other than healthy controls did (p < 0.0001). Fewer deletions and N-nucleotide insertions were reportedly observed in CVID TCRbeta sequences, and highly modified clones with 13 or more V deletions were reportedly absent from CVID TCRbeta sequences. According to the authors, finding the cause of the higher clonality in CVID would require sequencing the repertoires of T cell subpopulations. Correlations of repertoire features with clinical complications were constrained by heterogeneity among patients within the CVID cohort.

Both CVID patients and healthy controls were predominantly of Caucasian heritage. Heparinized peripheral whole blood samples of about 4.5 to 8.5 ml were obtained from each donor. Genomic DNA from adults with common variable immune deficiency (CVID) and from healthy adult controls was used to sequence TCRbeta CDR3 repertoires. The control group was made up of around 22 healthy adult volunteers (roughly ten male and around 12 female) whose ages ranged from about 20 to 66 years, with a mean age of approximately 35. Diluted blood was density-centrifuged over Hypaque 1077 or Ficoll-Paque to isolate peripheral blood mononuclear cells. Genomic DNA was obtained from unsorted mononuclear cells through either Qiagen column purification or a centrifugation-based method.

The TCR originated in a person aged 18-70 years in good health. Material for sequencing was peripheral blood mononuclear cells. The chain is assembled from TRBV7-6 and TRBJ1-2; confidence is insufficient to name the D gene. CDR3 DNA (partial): TGTGCCAGCAGCCCCGGGTTCTCCTACGAC. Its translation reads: CASSPGFSYD. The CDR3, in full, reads CASSPGFSYDYTF.